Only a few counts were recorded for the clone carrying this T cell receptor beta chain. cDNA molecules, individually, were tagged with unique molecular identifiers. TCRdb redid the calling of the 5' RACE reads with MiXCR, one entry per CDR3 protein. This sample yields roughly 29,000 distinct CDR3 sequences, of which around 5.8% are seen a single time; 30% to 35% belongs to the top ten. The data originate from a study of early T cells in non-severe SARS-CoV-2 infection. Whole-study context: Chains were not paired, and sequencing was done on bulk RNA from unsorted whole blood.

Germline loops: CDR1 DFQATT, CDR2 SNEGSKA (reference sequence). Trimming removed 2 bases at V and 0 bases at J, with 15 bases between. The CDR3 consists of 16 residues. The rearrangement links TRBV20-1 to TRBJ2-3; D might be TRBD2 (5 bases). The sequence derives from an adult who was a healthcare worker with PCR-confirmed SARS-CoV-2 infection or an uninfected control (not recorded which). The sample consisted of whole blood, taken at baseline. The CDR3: CSARHLRAASTDTQYF. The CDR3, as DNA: TGCAGTGCTAGACATTTACGAGCGGCTAGCACAGATACGCAGTATTTT.